A single TCR beta chain is shown here with its context. The source of the sample is a study of shared T cell receptors in the human thymus. The junction had 14 bases not matched to a gene; V was cut back by 4 bases and J by 0 bases. The germline CDR1 and CDR2 sequences are MNHEY and SMNVEV (reference sequence). This CDR3 region has 20 residues. TCRdb's copy holds only in-frame clones and misses some; the assay was immunoSEQ multiplex PCR. The table includes about 660,000 clones, roughly 88% detected once. This same sample was also taken into another study, of human thymus T cells. That report notes: The source of the thymus tissue was resections taken during corrective heart surgery. In thymic and blood repertoires alike, V and J usage looked biased.

Sequenced: thymocytes. This sequence originates from a boy under two years old with a congenital heart defect. The V and J genes are TRBV27 and TRBJ2-7, with 14 bases matching TRBD2. The CDR3 coding sequence is TGTGCCAGCAGTTCCGGAATATCGGGACTAGCGGGAGCCACCTCCTACGAGCAGTACTTC. Translated, it gives CASSSGISGLAGATSYEQYF.